A selection of T cell receptor beta chains follows, all from one sample in a study of shared clonotypes between healthy human individuals. Profiling relied on immunoSEQ multiplex PCR, and the TCRdb table lists in-frame clones only, not all of them. The sample comprises millions of clones, more than 90% of which are singletons, and 0.13% to 0.15% rests with the top ten. The sequenced sample consisted of naive CD4+ T cells sorted from blood. All receptors derive from a man younger than 35 in good health. The CDR3 runs from the conserved cysteine through the conserved F or W. Fields, in order: V gene, clone size, J gene, D gene, CDR3 protein, CDR3 DNA. The D gene is left open where the match is weak. Not all rows give a size; the values are once, few, many and, for expanded clones, a class.

v_call: TRBV5-1
clone_size: NA
j_call: TRBJ2-5
d_call: NA
cdr3_aa: CASSLNGPGSPQETQYF
cdr3_nt: TGCGCCAGCAGCCTGAATGGGCCAGGGTCCCCGCAAGAGACCCAGTACTTC

v_call: TRBV4-1
clone_size: NA
j_call: TRBJ2-3
d_call: TRBD1
cdr3_aa: CASSSQGADPDTQYF
cdr3_nt: TGCGCCAGCAGCTCCCAGGGGGCGGACCCAGATACGCAGTATTTT

v_call: TRBV29-1
clone_size: NA
j_call: TRBJ2-3
d_call: NA
cdr3_aa: CSVEDPRAGDTQYF
cdr3_nt: TGCAGCGTTGAAGATCCCAGGGCAGGGGATACGCAGTATTTT

v_call: TRBV4-1
clone_size: NA
j_call: TRBJ1-6
d_call: TRBD1
cdr3_aa: CASRTGTDNSPLHF
cdr3_nt: TGCGCCAGCAGAACCGGGACAGATAATTCACCCCTCCACTTT

v_call: TRBV18
clone_size: few
j_call: TRBJ2-5
d_call: TRBD1
cdr3_aa: CASSRDSQETQYF
cdr3_nt: TGTGCCAGCTCAAGGGACAGCCAAGAGACCCAGTACTTC

v_call: TRBV6-6
clone_size: NA
j_call: TRBJ1-3
d_call: NA
cdr3_aa: CASSTAGSGSGNTIYF
cdr3_nt: TGTGCCAGCAGTACCGCAGGGTCGGGCTCTGGAAACACCATATATTTT

v_call: TRBV5-6
clone_size: once
j_call: TRBJ1-1
d_call: NA
cdr3_aa: CASSLRGISNTEAFF
cdr3_nt: TGTGCCAGCAGCTTAAGAGGCATCTCCAACACTGAAGCTTTCTTT

v_call: TRBV10-3
clone_size: NA
j_call: TRBJ2-7
d_call: NA
cdr3_aa: CAISDFAGEQYF
cdr3_nt: TGTGCCATCAGTGATTTTGCTGGGGAGCAGTACTTC

v_call: TRBV5-1
clone_size: NA
j_call: TRBJ2-7
d_call: NA
cdr3_aa: CASSPDRGASYEQYF
cdr3_nt: TGCGCCAGCAGCCCGGACCGGGGAGCGTCCTACGAGCAGTACTTC

v_call: TRBV6-6
clone_size: NA
j_call: TRBJ1-1
d_call: NA
cdr3_aa: CASSYRGELAFF
cdr3_nt: TGTGCCAGCAGTTACAGGGGGGAGTTAGCTTTCTTT

v_call: TRBV15
clone_size: once
j_call: TRBJ1-4
d_call: TRBD1
cdr3_aa: CATSKTGKNEKLFF
cdr3_nt: TGTGCCACCAGCAAGACAGGGAAAAATGAAAAACTGTTTTTT

v_call: TRBV5-4
clone_size: NA
j_call: TRBJ2-5
d_call: TRBD2
cdr3_aa: CASSLTLAGVETQYF
cdr3_nt: TGTGCCAGCAGCTTAACCCTGGCGGGAGTAGAGACCCAGTACTTC

v_call: TRBV27
clone_size: NA
j_call: TRBJ1-2
d_call: TRBD1
cdr3_aa: CASRFTGQGAYTNYGYTF
cdr3_nt: TGTGCCAGCAGATTCACCGGACAGGGGGCCTATACCAACTATGGCTACACCTTC

v_call: TRBV5-1
clone_size: NA
j_call: TRBJ2-1
d_call: NA
cdr3_aa: CASSLGGLLQSYNEQFF
cdr3_nt: TGCGCCAGCAGCTTGGGCGGACTCCTACAATCCTACAATGAGCAGTTCTTC

v_call: TRBV10-3
clone_size: few
j_call: TRBJ1-1
d_call: NA
cdr3_aa: CAIRNMNTEAFF
cdr3_nt: TGTGCCATCCGGAACATGAACACTGAAGCTTTCTTT

v_call: TRBV19
clone_size: NA
j_call: TRBJ2-7
d_call: NA
cdr3_aa: CASPEQYF
cdr3_nt: TGTGCCTCCCCCGAGCAGTACTTC

v_call: TRBV11-2
clone_size: NA
j_call: TRBJ2-3
d_call: TRBD1
cdr3_aa: CASSFWTGVADTQYF
cdr3_nt: TGTGCCAGCAGCTTCTGGACAGGGGTAGCAGATACGCAGTATTTT

v_call: TRBV10-1
clone_size: NA
j_call: TRBJ2-5
d_call: TRBD1
cdr3_aa: CASSDRQGAGETQYF
cdr3_nt: TGCGCCAGCAGCGACAGACAGGGGGCCGGTGAGACCCAGTACTTC

v_call: TRBV18
clone_size: NA
j_call: TRBJ2-5
d_call: NA
cdr3_aa: CASSPGRNQETQYF
cdr3_nt: TGTGCCAGCTCACCCGGACGGAACCAAGAGACCCAGTACTTC

v_call: TRBV6-6
clone_size: once
j_call: TRBJ1-3
d_call: NA
cdr3_aa: CASMFSGNTIYF
cdr3_nt: TGTGCCAGCATGTTCTCTGGAAACACCATATATTTT

v_call: TRBV19
clone_size: NA
j_call: TRBJ2-2
d_call: TRBD1
cdr3_aa: CASSSPSRDRGGRGELFF
cdr3_nt: TGTGCCAGTAGTAGTCCCAGCCGGGACAGGGGAGGTCGAGGGGAGCTGTTTTTT

v_call: TRBV7-2
clone_size: NA
j_call: TRBJ2-5
d_call: TRBD2
cdr3_aa: CASSAGLAALGTQYF
cdr3_nt: TGTGCCAGCAGCGCGGGACTAGCGGCCCTTGGGACCCAGTACTTC

v_call: TRBV27
clone_size: NA
j_call: TRBJ2-5
d_call: NA
cdr3_aa: CASSLSGWTASQETQYF
cdr3_nt: TGTGCCAGCAGTTTGAGTGGCTGGACCGCCTCTCAAGAGACCCAGTACTTC

v_call: TRBV29-1
clone_size: NA
j_call: TRBJ2-5
d_call: NA
cdr3_aa: CSVEPQETQYF
cdr3_nt: TGCAGCGTTGAACCCCAAGAGACCCAGTACTTC

v_call: TRBV19
clone_size: NA
j_call: TRBJ1-5
d_call: NA
cdr3_aa: CASSIRRSAKMTQHF
cdr3_nt: TGTGCCAGTAGTATTAGGCGGAGTGCGAAAATGACCCAGCATTTT

v_call: TRBV5-4
clone_size: NA
j_call: TRBJ1-2
d_call: NA
cdr3_aa: CASSLASDYYGYTF
cdr3_nt: TGTGCCAGCAGCTTGGCATCCGACTACTATGGCTACACCTTC

v_call: TRBV4-3
clone_size: NA
j_call: TRBJ1-2
d_call: NA
cdr3_aa: CASSQERNTPYGYTF
cdr3_nt: TGCGCCAGCAGCCAAGAGAGGAACACTCCTTATGGCTACACCTTC

v_call: TRBV5-1
clone_size: NA
j_call: TRBJ1-1
d_call: TRBD1
cdr3_aa: CASSHVPGQGPATEAFF
cdr3_nt: TGCGCCAGCAGCCACGTCCCGGGACAGGGTCCGGCCACTGAAGCTTTCTTT

v_call: TRBV7-9
clone_size: NA
j_call: TRBJ1-5
d_call: TRBD1
cdr3_aa: CASSLSEGAQPQHF
cdr3_nt: TGTGCCAGCAGCTTATCTGAGGGGGCTCAGCCCCAGCATTTT

v_call: TRBV29-1
clone_size: NA
j_call: TRBJ1-5
d_call: NA
cdr3_aa: CSVFLHEAQHF
cdr3_nt: TGCAGCGTTTTCCTTCATGAGGCCCAGCATTTT

v_call: TRBV6-6
clone_size: NA
j_call: TRBJ1-1
d_call: TRBD1
cdr3_aa: CASTSGTGVLDTEAFF
cdr3_nt: TGTGCCAGCACCTCCGGGACAGGGGTTTTGGACACTGAAGCTTTCTTT

v_call: TRBV6-5
clone_size: NA
j_call: TRBJ1-4
d_call: NA
cdr3_aa: CASSRQWGNEKLFF
cdr3_nt: TGTGCCAGCAGCAGACAGTGGGGGAATGAAAAACTGTTTTTT

v_call: TRBV6-1
clone_size: NA
j_call: TRBJ2-2
d_call: TRBD1
cdr3_aa: CASRRDRGYTGELFF
cdr3_nt: TGTGCCAGCAGAAGGGACAGGGGGTACACCGGGGAGCTGTTTTTT

v_call: TRBV7-7
clone_size: NA
j_call: TRBJ2-1
d_call: TRBD1
cdr3_aa: CASSFNRDSEQFF
cdr3_nt: TGTGCTAGCAGCTTTAATAGGGACAGTGAGCAGTTCTTC